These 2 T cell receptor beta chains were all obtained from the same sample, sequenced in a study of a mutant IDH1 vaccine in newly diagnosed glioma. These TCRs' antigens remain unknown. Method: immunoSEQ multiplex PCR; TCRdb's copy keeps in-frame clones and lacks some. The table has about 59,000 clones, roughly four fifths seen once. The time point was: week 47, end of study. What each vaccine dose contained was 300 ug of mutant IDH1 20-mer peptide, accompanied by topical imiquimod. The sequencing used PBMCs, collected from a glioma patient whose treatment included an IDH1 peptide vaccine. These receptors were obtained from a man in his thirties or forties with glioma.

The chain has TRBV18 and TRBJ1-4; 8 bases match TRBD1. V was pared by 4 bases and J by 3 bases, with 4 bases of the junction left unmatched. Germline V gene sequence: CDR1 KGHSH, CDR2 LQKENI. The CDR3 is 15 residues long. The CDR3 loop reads CASSRQTGANEKLFF. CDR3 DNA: TGTGCCAGCTCACGACAGACAGGGGCTAATGAAAAACTGTTTTTT.

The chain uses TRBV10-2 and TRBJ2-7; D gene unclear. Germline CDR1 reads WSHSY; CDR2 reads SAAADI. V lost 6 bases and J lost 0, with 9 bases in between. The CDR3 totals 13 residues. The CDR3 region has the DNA TGCGCCAGCAGGGGTCCAAGCTCCTACGAGCAGTACTTC. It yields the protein CASRGPSSYEQYF.